A single sample is the source of the 16 T cell receptor beta chains below, sequenced in a study of OX40 agonist ivuxolimab in advanced cancers. This table comes from immunoSEQ multiplex PCR, and its TCRdb copy is limited to in-frame clones, with some not included. The repertoire includes tens of thousands of clones, over 90% of them detected once, and 0.55% to 0.7% sits in the top ten. The sequencing used CD4+ or CD8+ T cells sorted from blood, collected in a trial of the OX40 agonist ivuxolimab. These receptors all stem from an adult with an advanced solid tumor such as melanoma, head and neck, liver or kidney cancer.

V is TRBV7-9 and J is TRBJ2-1; a weak D match, TRBD2 (6 bases). The CDR3 is made up of 14 amino acids. V was clipped by 5 bases and J by 5 bases, with 13 bases between them. Germline V gene lookup returns CDR1 SEHNR and CDR2 FQNEAQ (reference sequence). The CDR3 loop reads CASSGPGLNNEQFF. The CDR3 DNA reads TGTGCCAGCAGCGGACCGGGACTTAACAATGAGCAGTTCTTC.

The J gene is TRBJ1-4, the V gene TRBV29-1; D uncertain. This CDR3 is 12 amino acids long. Germline values: CDR1 SQVTM, CDR2 ANQGSEA. V lost 8 bases to trimming and J lost 6 bases, with 13 bases between them. The CDR3 DNA follows: TGCAGCTACACGGGGTGGGATGAAAAACTGTTTTTT. This gives the protein CSYTGWDEKLFF. The full variable domain, rest sourced from reference TRBV29-1 and TRBJ1-4, is SAVISQKPSRDICQRGTSLTIQCQVDSQVTMMFWYRQQPGQSLTLIATANQGSEATYESGFVIDKFPISRPNLTFSTLTVSNMSPEDSSIYLCSYTGWDEKLFFGSGTQLSVL.

The rearrangement joins TRBV19 to TRBJ2-1; 14 positions agree with TRBD2. The germline V gene has CDR1 LNHDA and CDR2 SQIVND (reference sequence). Losses at the gene ends were 6 bases for V and 5 bases for J; bases not matched to a gene: 6. The CDR3 covers 16 residues. This chain's CDR3 is CASRGTSGSRDNEQFF. The CDR3 DNA reads as TGTGCCAGTAGAGGGACTAGCGGGAGTAGAGACAATGAGCAGTTCTTC.

This chain links TRBV7-9 with TRBJ1-4; 8 positions match TRBD1. CDR3 size: 16 residues. Losses at the gene ends were 5 bases for V and 0 bases for J; bases not matched to a gene: 5. The germline V gene encodes CDR1 SEHNR and CDR2 FQNEAQ (reference sequence). The chain's CDR3 is CASSVDRGSTNEKLFF. CDR3 nucleotide sequence: TGTGCCAGCAGCGTCGACAGGGGATCAACTAATGAAAAACTGTTTTTT.

J is TRBJ2-1 and V is TRBV2, with D unclear. The V gene lost 6 bases and the J gene lost 7 bases, with 7 bases spanning the gap. This CDR3 has 11 residues. Looked up from germline, CDR1 is SNHLY and CDR2 is FYNNEI. The CDR3 protein is CASRDRNEQFF. In DNA, the CDR3 is TGTGCCAGCAGGGATAGAAATGAGCAGTTCTTC. Full variable domain (remainder filled in from reference TRBV2 and TRBJ2-1): EPEVTQTPSHQVTQMGQEVILRCVPISNHLYFYWYRQILGQKVEFLVSFYNNEISEKSEIFDDQFSVERPDGSNFTLKIRSTKLEDSAMYFCASRDRNEQFFGPGTRLTVL.

This rearrangement joins TRBV11-2 to TRBJ2-7, with a tentative D call TRBD2 (5 bases). The CDR3 loop spans 17 amino acids. Germline CDR1 SGHAT, CDR2 FQNNGV. The V end lost 4 bases, the J end lost 5 bases, and 24 bases lay between the germline ends. CDR3 nucleotides: TGTGCCAGCAGCTCCAAGGCGAGGAGCGGTAACTGGGACGAGCAGTACTTC. Translation: CASSSKARSGNWDEQYF.

The chain uses TRBV4-1 and TRBJ2-5; perhaps D is TRBD1 or TRBD2 (5 bases each). V was shortened by 4 bases and J by 1 base, with 7 bases between the two germline ends. CDR1 is MGHRA, CDR2 YSYEKL, per germline. The CDR3 has 13 amino acids. CDR3 coding DNA: TGCGCCAGCAGCCGGGGGATCCAAGAGACCCAGTACTTC. Protein sequence: CASSRGIQETQYF.

The chain employs TRBV11-3 and TRBJ2-7; D uncertain. This CDR3 contains 12 residues. Germline V gene sequence: CDR1 SGHNT, CDR2 YENEEA. Trimming removed 6 bases at V and 5 bases at J, with 11 bases between. CDR3 sequence: CASRLTGDEQYF. The CDR3 bases are TGTGCCAGCAGGTTGACCGGAGACGAGCAGTACTTC.

V is TRBV6-6 and J is TRBJ1-6, with 10 bases that match TRBD1. Germline V gene data show CDR1 as MNHNY and CDR2 as SVGAGI (reference sequence). The CDR3 extends over 16 amino acids. With 3 bases clipped from V and 6 bases from J, the junction kept 5 bases outside the gene matches. Here the CDR3 reads CASSYTTGGGNSPLHF. CDR3 in DNA: TGTGCCAGCAGTTATACGACAGGGGGCGGTAATTCACCCCTCCACTTT.

The gene calls are TRBV19 and TRBJ1-3; a possible D gene is TRBD1 (5 bases). The CDR3 loop spans 16 amino acids. Germline V lookup: CDR1 LNHDA, CDR2 SQIVND (reference sequence). V lost 4 bases to trimming and J lost 1 base, with 14 bases between them. CDR3 region: CASSRGLRQSGNTIYF. CDR3 in DNA: TGTGCCAGTAGTAGGGGACTCCGCCAGTCTGGAAACACCATATATTTT.

The J gene is TRBJ2-1, the V gene TRBV19; maybe TRBD2 (6 bases). In germline, CDR1 is LNHDA, CDR2 SQIVND (reference sequence). Trimming shortened V by 3 bases and J by 7 bases, and 16 bases separated the two germline ends. The CDR3 has 15 amino acids. The CDR3 loop reads CASSIFRSGGNEQFF. CDR3 bases: TGTGCCAGTAGTATCTTTCGGTCTGGGGGGAATGAGCAGTTCTTC.

The chain is built from TRBV6-5 and TRBJ2-2; tentatively, D is TRBD1 (5 bases). This CDR3 spans 15 amino acids. V lost 5 bases and J 6 bases, leaving 16 bases between the germline ends. Germline loops: CDR1 MNHEY, CDR2 SVGAGI. The CDR3 DNA follows: TGTGCCAGCAGTAAACGCCCCAGGGCCGCCGGGGAGCTGTTTTTT. It is translated as CASSKRPRAAGELFF.

This chain connects TRBV7-9 to TRBJ1-5; no clear D gene. The CDR3 totals 14 residues. CDR1 is SEHNR, CDR2 FQNEAQ, per germline (reference sequence). Trimming pared 6 bases from V and 3 bases from J, leaving 12 bases between. CDR3: CASSPAGNNQPQHF. Written as DNA, the CDR3 is TGTGCCAGCAGTCCAGCGGGTAACAATCAGCCCCAGCATTTT.

The V call is TRBV19, the J call TRBJ2-5, with D possibly called TRBD1 or TRBD2 (5 bases each). Germline CDR1 reads LNHDA; CDR2 reads SQIVND (reference sequence). The ends were cut back, 6 bases at V and 2 bases at J, with 10 bases in the middle. CDR3 size: 13 residues. The DNA of the CDR3 is TGTGCCAGTAGCGAGGGACCACAAGAGACCCAGTACTTC. It is translated as CASSEGPQETQYF. Based on the CDR3 plus reference TRBV19 and TRBJ2-5, the full variable domain is DGGITQSPKYLFRKEGQNVTLSCEQNLNHDAMYWYRQDPGQGLRLIYYSQIVNDFQKGDIAEGYSVSREKKESFPLTVTSAQKNPTAFYLCASSEGPQETQYFGPGTRLLVL.

This chain uses TRBV7-8 with TRBJ2-7; 8 bases agree with TRBD1. CDR1 is SGHVS, CDR2 FQNEAQ, per germline. V gave up 4 bases and J gave up 4 bases; unmatched junction bases: 9. The CDR3 consists of 15 residues. CDR3 bases: TGTGCCAGCAGCTACCGACAGGGGCCCCTATACGAGCAGTACTTC. This gives the protein CASSYRQGPLYEQYF.

The chain uses TRBV5-6 and TRBJ2-4; 7 bases match TRBD2. From germline, CDR1 is SGHDT and CDR2 YYEEEE. V dropped 3 bases and J dropped 1; count of bases not matched to a gene: 16. The CDR3 is 19 amino acids. The chain's CDR3 is CASSSLLADIKGAKNIQYF. As DNA, the CDR3 is TGTGCCAGCAGCTCTTTGCTAGCGGATATTAAGGGGGCCAAAAACATTCAGTACTTC.